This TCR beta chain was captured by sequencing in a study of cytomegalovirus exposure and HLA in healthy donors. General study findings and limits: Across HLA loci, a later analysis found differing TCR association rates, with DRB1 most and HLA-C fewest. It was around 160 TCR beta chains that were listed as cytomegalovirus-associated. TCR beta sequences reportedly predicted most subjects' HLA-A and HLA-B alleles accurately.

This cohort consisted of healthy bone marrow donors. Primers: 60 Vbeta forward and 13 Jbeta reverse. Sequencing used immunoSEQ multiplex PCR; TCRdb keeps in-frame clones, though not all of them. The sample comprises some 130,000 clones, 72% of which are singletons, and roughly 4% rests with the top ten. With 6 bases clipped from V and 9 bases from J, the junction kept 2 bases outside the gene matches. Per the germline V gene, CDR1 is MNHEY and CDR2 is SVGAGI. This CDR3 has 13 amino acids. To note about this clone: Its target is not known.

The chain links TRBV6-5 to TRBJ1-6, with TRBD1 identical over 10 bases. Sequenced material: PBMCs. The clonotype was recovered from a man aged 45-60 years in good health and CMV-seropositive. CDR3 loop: CASSRDRGSPLHF. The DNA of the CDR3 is TGTGCCAGCAGCCGGGACAGGGGTTCACCCCTCCACTTT.